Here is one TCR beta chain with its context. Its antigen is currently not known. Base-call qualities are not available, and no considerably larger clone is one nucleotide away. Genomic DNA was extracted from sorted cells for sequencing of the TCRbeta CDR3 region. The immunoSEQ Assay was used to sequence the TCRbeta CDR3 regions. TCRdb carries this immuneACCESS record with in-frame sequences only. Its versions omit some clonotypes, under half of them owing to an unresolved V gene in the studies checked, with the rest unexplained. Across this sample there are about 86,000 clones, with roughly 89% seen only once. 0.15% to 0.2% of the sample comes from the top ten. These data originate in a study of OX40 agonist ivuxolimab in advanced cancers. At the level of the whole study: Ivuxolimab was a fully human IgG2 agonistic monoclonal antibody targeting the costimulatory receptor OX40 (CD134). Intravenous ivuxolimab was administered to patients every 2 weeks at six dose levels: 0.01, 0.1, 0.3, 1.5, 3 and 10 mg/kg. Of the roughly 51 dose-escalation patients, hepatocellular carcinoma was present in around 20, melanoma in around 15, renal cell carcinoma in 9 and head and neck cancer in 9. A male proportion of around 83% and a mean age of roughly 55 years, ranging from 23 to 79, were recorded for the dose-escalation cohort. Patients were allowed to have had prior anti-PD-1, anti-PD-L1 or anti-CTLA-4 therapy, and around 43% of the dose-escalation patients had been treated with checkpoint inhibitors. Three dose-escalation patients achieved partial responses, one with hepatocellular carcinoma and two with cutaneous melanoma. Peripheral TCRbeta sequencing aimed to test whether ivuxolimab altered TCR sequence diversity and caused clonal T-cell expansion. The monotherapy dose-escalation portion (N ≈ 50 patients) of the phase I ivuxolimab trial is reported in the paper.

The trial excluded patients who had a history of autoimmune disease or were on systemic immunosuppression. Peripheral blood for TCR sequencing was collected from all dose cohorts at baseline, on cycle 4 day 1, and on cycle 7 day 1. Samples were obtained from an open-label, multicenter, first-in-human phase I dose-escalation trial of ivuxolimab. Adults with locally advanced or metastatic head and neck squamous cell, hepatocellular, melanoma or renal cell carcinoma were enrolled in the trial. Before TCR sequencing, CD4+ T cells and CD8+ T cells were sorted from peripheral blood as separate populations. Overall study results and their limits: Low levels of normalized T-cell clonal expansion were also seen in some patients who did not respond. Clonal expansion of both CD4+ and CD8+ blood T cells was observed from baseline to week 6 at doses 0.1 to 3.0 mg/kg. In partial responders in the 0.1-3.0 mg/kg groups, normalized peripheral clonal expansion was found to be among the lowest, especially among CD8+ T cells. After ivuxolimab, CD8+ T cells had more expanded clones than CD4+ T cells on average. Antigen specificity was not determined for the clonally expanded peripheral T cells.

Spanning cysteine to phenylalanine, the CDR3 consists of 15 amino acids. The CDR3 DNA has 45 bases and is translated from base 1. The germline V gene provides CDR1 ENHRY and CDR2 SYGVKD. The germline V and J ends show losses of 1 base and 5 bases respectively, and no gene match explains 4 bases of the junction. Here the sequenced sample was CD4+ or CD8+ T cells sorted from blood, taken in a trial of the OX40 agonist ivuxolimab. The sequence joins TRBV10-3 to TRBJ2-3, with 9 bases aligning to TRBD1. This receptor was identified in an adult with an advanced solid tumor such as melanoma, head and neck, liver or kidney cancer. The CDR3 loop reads CAISELRTGEDTQYF. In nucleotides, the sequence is TGTGCCATCAGTGAGTTGCGGACAGGGGAAGATACGCAGTATTTT.